The 20 T cell receptor beta chains listed next were all sequenced from one sample in a study of spatial heterogeneity in lung cancer. Points from the study as a whole: In tumors, expanded intratumoral alpha and beta TCR counts tracked mutation counts.

TCRdb called the 5' RACE reads again in MiXCR, with one record for every CDR3 protein. The sample has about 20,000 distinct CDR3 sequences, around 8.1% seen once; the top ten hold less than 30%. Time point noted: sample taken at primary tumor resection. The antigens of these receptors remain unknown. Source: lung tumor tissue, taken at surgery. These TCRs come from a male donor with early-stage non-small cell lung cancer.

This clonotype occurred many times. This chain uses TRBV7-2 with TRBJ1-6, with D unresolved. The V and J ends lost 1 base and 6 bases respectively, with 13 bases between them. In germline, CDR1 is SGHTA, CDR2 FQGNSA. CDR3 size: 16 residues. The CDR3 is CASSLDRGFGNSPLHF. The CDR3, as DNA: TGTGCCAGCAGCTTAGATCGGGGTTTCGGTAATTCACCCCTCCACTTT.

This clonotype was observed many times. The chain employs TRBV27 and TRBJ1-6; tentative D call: TRBD1 (5 bases). This CDR3 is 15 amino acids long. The germline V gene encodes CDR1 MNHEY and CDR2 SMNVEV (reference sequence). V lost 6 bases, J lost 0 bases, and 9 bases lay in between. The CDR3 spells CASSPGGSYNSPLHF. CDR3 nucleotide sequence: TGTGCCAGCAGCCCCGGGGGCTCCTATAATTCACCCCTCCACTTT.

Only a few counts were recorded for this clonotype. The gene calls are TRBV20-1 and TRBJ2-1; TRBD1 matches at 7 bases. J lost 0 bases, V lost 2 bases, and 7 bases had no gene match. The CDR3 is 16 residues long. Germline lookup yields CDR1 DFQATT and CDR2 SNEGSKA (reference sequence). CDR3 DNA: TGCAGTGCTAGAAACAGGGGCGTCTTCTCCTACAATGAGCAGTTCTTC. Translated, it gives CSARNRGVFSYNEQFF.

This clonotype was detected a few times. It may be a read error: a sequence one base away is much more abundant. V and J are TRBV11-2 and TRBJ1-1; 7 positions match TRBD1. Germline assignment: CDR1 SGHAT and CDR2 FQNNGV. This CDR3 has 15 residues. Trimming cost V 3 bases and J 3 bases; bases outside gene matches: 7. The DNA of the CDR3 is TGTGCCAGCAGCTTGACTACAGGGGCTGACACTGAAGCTTTCTTT. Translated, it gives CASSLTTGADTEAFF.

This clonotype showed up many times. V is TRBV3-1 and J is TRBJ2-3; no reliable D call. The CDR3 is 12 amino acids. Trimming cost V 1 base and J 5 bases, with 4 bases left between them. CDR1 and CDR2 from the germline V gene are LGHDT and YNNKEL (reference sequence). CDR3 nucleotide sequence: TGTGCCAGCAGCCAAGGGATAGATACGCAGTATTTT. Its protein product is CASSQGIDTQYF.

This clonotype was seen many times. This chain joins TRBV6-5 and TRBJ2-5, with TRBD1 matching 8 bases. The CDR3 is 15 amino acids. Germline V gene lookup returns CDR1 MNHEY and CDR2 SVGAGI. Unmatched junction bases numbered 9, after V lost 5 bases and J lost 4 bases. CDR3 nucleotide sequence: TGTGCCAGCAGTATCCTACAGGGGGAAGGAGAGACCCAGTACTTC. This encodes CASSILQGEGETQYF.

This clonotype was observed a handful of times. The chain carries TRBV13 and TRBJ2-2; D gene uncertain. Trimming removed 0 bases at V and 2 bases at J, with 7 bases between. The CDR3 spans 15 residues. Germline V CDR1 and CDR2: PRHDT, FYEKMQ (reference sequence). In DNA, the CDR3 is TGTGCCAGCAGCTTAGGGACACTCAACACCGGGGAGCTGTTTTTT. Protein: CASSLGTLNTGELFF.

This chain joins TRBV5-1 and TRBJ2-6; the match to TRBD2 covers 7 bases. The trim removed 0 bases at V and 0 bases at J, leaving 3 bases unmatched. This CDR3 has 17 residues. Germline V gene lookup returns CDR1 SGHRS and CDR2 YFSETQ. The CDR3, as DNA: TGCGCCAGCAGCTTGGAAGCGGGGAGCTCTGGGGCCAACGTCCTGACTTTC. As protein: CASSLEAGSSGANVLTF. The variable domain in full, with the rest retrieved from reference TRBV5-1 and TRBJ2-6, is KAGVTQTPRYLIKTRGQQVTLSCSPISGHRSVSWYQQTPGQGLQFLFEYFSETQRNKGNFPGRFSGRQFSNSRSEMNVSTLELGDSALYLCASSLEAGSSGANVLTFGAGSRLTVL.

This chain connects TRBV5-1 to TRBJ2-7; 9 bases are a match to TRBD1. CDR3 length: 13 amino acids. V lost 3 bases, J lost 6 bases, and 4 bases stayed unmatched. CDR1 and CDR2 (germline): SGHRS, YFSETQ. The CDR3 is CASSSGTGLEQYF. For the CDR3, the DNA is TGCGCCAGCAGCTCCGGGACAGGGCTCGAGCAGTACTTC.

This clonotype was detected a few times. This chain links TRBV3-1 with TRBJ1-6; maybe TRBD1 (6 bases). Germline loops: CDR1 LGHDT, CDR2 YNNKEL (reference sequence). The CDR3 contains 14 residues. V was pared by 4 bases and J by 8 bases, with 12 bases between. The CDR3 protein is CASSPRTADSPLHF. In DNA, the CDR3 is TGTGCCAGCAGCCCCCGGACAGCTGATTCACCCCTCCACTTT. The full variable domain, with the rest looked up from reference TRBV3-1 and TRBJ1-6, is DTAVSQTPKYLVTQMGNDKSIKCEQNLGHDTMYWYKQDSKKFLKIMFSYNNKELIINETVPNRFSPKSPDKAHLNLHINSLELGDSAVYFCASSPRTADSPLHFGNGTRLTVT.

This clonotype was recorded a few times. At one end, the junction sequence differs from germline, possibly due to a read error. This chain joins TRBV6-5 and TRBJ2-3; D perhaps matches TRBD1 (5 bases). The germline gives CDR1 MNHEY, CDR2 SVGAGI. The CDR3 is made up of 14 amino acids. CDR3 loop: CASSQTATTDTLYF. Here the CDR3 DNA reads TGTGCCAGCAGCCAGACAGCCACCACAGATACGCTGTATTTT.

V usage is TRBV7-8 and J usage is TRBJ2-3; 8 nucleotides agree with TRBD2. Trimming took 5 bases from V and 2 from J; bases not matched to a gene: 9. The V gene's germline CDR1 is SGHVS and CDR2 FQNEAQ. The CDR3 sequence is 16 residues long. The CDR3 loop reads CASSGLRGDHTDTQYF. For the CDR3, the DNA is TGTGCCAGCAGCGGACTGCGGGGGGACCACACAGATACGCAGTATTTT.

This clonotype was observed many times. The chain's CDR3 is CASSLEGTTSGQPQHF. The CDR3 nucleotides are TGTGCCAGCAGCTTAGAAGGGACTACCTCCGGGCAGCCCCAGCATTTT. This rearrangement joins TRBV7-2 to TRBJ1-5; a possible D gene is TRBD1 (5 bases). There are 16 residues in the CDR3. The V end lost 1 base, the J end lost 7 bases, and 17 bases lay between the germline ends. Germline values: CDR1 SGHTA, CDR2 FQGNSA.

This CDR3 is CAWSVLQGARLLHF. The DNA of the CDR3 is TGTGCCTGGAGTGTACTACAGGGGGCGCGACTCCTCCACTTT. The chain combines TRBV30 with TRBJ1-6, with 9 bases identical to TRBD1. The CDR3 consists of 14 residues. The junction had 9 bases not matched to a gene; V was cut back by 0 bases and J by 15 bases. The germline gives CDR1 GTSNPN, CDR2 SVGIG (reference sequence).

The CDR3 sequence: CSASTGTHNEQFF. CDR3 sequence (DNA): TGCAGTGCTAGTACCGGGACACACAATGAGCAGTTCTTC. The chain carries TRBV20-1 and TRBJ2-1; possible D gene TRBD1, 6 bases. Trimming pared 3 bases from V and 5 bases from J, leaving 11 bases between. Germline V gene lookup returns CDR1 DFQATT and CDR2 SNEGSKA (reference sequence). CDR3 size: 13 residues.

The sample holds many counts of this clonotype. The chain uses TRBV5-4 and TRBJ2-2; 7 bases are shared with TRBD1. The CDR3 is made up of 14 amino acids. V trimming: 2 bases; J trimming: 6 bases; junction bases outside the gene matches: 4. Per the germline V gene, CDR1 is SGHNT and CDR2 is YYREEE (reference sequence). The DNA for the CDR3 is TGTGCCAGCAGCTTAGGACAGGAACCCGGGGAGCTGTTTTTT. Its translation is CASSLGQEPGELFF.

This clonotype was detected ten times or more. The CDR3 spells CASSLRQGAYGYTF. CDR3 DNA: TGTGCCAGCAGCTTGCGACAGGGGGCCTATGGCTACACCTTC. The chain is built from TRBV28 and TRBJ1-2; 10 positions agree with TRBD1. This CDR3 spans 14 amino acids. The germline V gene encodes CDR1 MDHEN and CDR2 SYDVKM. J was trimmed by 4 bases and V by 6 bases; bases with no gene match: 5.

In its sample, this clonotype was seen many times. The rearrangement links TRBV10-1 to TRBJ2-2, with TRBD1 as a possible D gene (6 bases). This CDR3 contains 19 residues. CDR1 and CDR2 (germline): WNHNN, SYGVQD (reference sequence). V lost 4 bases and J 1 base, leaving 22 bases between the germline ends. CDR3 loop: CASSGPARAGTQNTGELFF. The CDR3 nucleotides read TGCGCCAGCAGTGGACCCGCGCGAGCCGGGACACAGAACACCGGGGAGCTGTTTTTT.

This clonotype was picked up many times. V is TRBV28 and J is TRBJ1-5; a possible D gene is TRBD1 (5 bases). The V and J ends lost 4 bases and 2 bases respectively, with 6 bases between them. This CDR3 region has 13 residues. The germline gives CDR1 MDHEN, CDR2 SYDVKM. The CDR3 bases are TGTGCCAGCAGTTGGACACGCAATCAGCCCCAGCATTTT. It yields the protein CASSWTRNQPQHF.

This chain joins TRBV4-1 and TRBJ1-5, with D uncertain. The CDR3 spans 16 residues. Germline lookup yields CDR1 MGHRA and CDR2 YSYEKL. Trimming took off 0 bases at V and 3 bases at J, with 12 bases between the two ends. The CDR3 protein is CASSQDSVRFNQPQHF. The CDR3 DNA is TGCGCCAGCAGCCAAGACTCTGTGAGGTTCAATCAGCCCCAGCATTTT.